This record covers a single T cell receptor (beta chain). The antigen remains unidentified. The data were obtained in a study of CD8 T cells in ankylosing spondylitis. Findings and limits, study-wide: Those disease-linked clones were CD8+; they were also relatively rare in peripheral blood. From matched ankylosing spondylitis synovial fluid, disease-linked clones were reportedly recovered at significantly enriched levels. Characteristic of ankylosing spondylitis blood, it appeared, was a TCR beta motif comprising eight highly homologous variants.

Library preparation for TCR beta used quantitative 5'-RACE with molecular barcodes. TCRdb processed the 5' RACE reads anew with MiXCR; each CDR3 protein has one entry. Counted here are some 270,000 distinct CDR3 sequences, over 15% occurring once; the ten biggest clones make up around a third. This CDR3 contains 18 residues. CDR1 is DFQATT and CDR2 is SNEGSKA in the germline V gene (reference sequence). Trimming at V came to 4 bases and at J to 1 base, leaving 13 bases not matched to a gene. Sequences were obtained from blood, either unsorted or a sorted T cell fraction (not recorded which). The receptor's source is a male donor with ankylosing spondylitis or in good health (not recorded which). The chain links TRBV20-1 to TRBJ2-2, with 9 positions matching TRBD1. CDR3 in DNA: TGCAGTGCTACCATCAGTCAAAACAGGGGGCGGAACACCGGGGAGCTGTTTTTT. Translating gives CSATISQNRGRNTGELFF.